One T cell receptor beta chain is described in this entry. The antigen is not known. V lost 5 bases to trimming and J lost 9 bases, with 11 bases between them. The CDR3 is made up of 12 amino acids. Germline loops: CDR1 SGHTA, CDR2 FQGNSA. Each CDR3 protein gets one entry after TCRdb re-called the RT-PCR reads with MiXCR. The table includes 500,000 to 650,000 distinct CDR3 sequences, approximately 7.1% detected once. This entry comes from a study of response to subunit inactivated influenza vaccine. Study findings and constraints: The authors suggested that few new T cells are recruited per seasonal influenza vaccination.

The chain links TRBV7-2 to TRBJ2-1; a weak D match, TRBD2 (6 bases). This TCR was sampled from a man between 50 and 69 years old who received an inactivated influenza vaccine. The sequenced sample was PBMCs from blood, obtained around 25 months after vaccination. CDR3 loop: CASSPSVAEQFF. The CDR3 nucleotides are TGTGCCAGCAGCCCTAGCGTGGCTGAGCAGTTCTTC. The variable domain in full, with the rest retrieved from reference TRBV7-2 and TRBJ2-1, is GAGVSQSPSNKVTEKGKDVELRCDPISGHTALYWYRQSLGQGLEFLIYFQGNSAPDKSGLPSDRFSAERTGGSVSTLTIQRTQQEDSAVYLCASSPSVAEQFFGPGTRLTVL.